The rows below give T cell receptor beta chains drawn from one sample of a study of early T cells in non-severe SARS-CoV-2 infection. TCRdb passed the 5' RACE reads through MiXCR, listing each CDR3 protein once. The sample lists fewer than 55,000 distinct CDR3 sequences; 3% to 4% were seen once. The sequenced material came from whole blood. All receptors come from an adult who was a healthcare worker with PCR-confirmed SARS-CoV-2 infection or an uninfected control (not recorded which). CDR3s include the opening cysteine and the closing phenylalanine or tryptophan. Each record gives: V gene, J gene, D gene, clone size, CDR3 length, CDR3 DNA, CDR3 protein. A D gene is named only where the DNA matches it firmly. Not every row has a clone size; where given, it reads once, few, many or a size class.

TRBV11-3	TRBJ2-3	TRBD1	many	18	TGTGCCAGCAGCTCAGGAGAGGGGACAGGCACTAGCACAGATACGCAGTATTTT	CASSSGEGTGTSTDTQYF
TRBV11-2	TRBJ1-6	-	many	16	TGTGCCAGCAGCTCATCGGACCGCGGAAGAAATTCACCCCTCCACTTT	CASSSSDRGRNSPLHF
TRBV7-9	TRBJ2-7	-	-	13	TGTGCCAGCAGCTTGGGCCAGGGGGGCGAGCAGTACTTC	CASSLGQGGEQYF
TRBV2	TRBJ1-2	-	many	11	TGTGCCAGCAGCCCAAGTAGGGGCTACACCTTC	CASSPSRGYTF
TRBV9	TRBJ2-7	-	many	15	TGTGCCAGCAGCAGGGCAGGCGACTTGGGCTACGAGCAGTACTTC	CASSRAGDLGYEQYF
TRBV11-2	TRBJ2-5	-	few	16	TGTGCCAGCAGCCCCGAACCCGCGCAGGCGGCGGAGACCCAGTACTTC	CASSPEPAQAAETQYF
TRBV7-6	TRBJ2-1	TRBD2	many	17	TGTGCCAGCAGCCGTTGGGTGGGGACTAGCGGGATAAATGAGCAGTTCTTC	CASSRWVGTSGINEQFF
TRBV7-6	TRBJ2-5	TRBD2	many	14	TGTGCCAGCAGCTTAGGGGGCGGGAGTGAGACCCAGTACTTC	CASSLGGGSETQYF
TRBV7-2	TRBJ2-2	TRBD2	few	15	TGTGCCAGCAGCCGAGCGGGAGTGGGCACCGGGGAGCTGTTTTTT	CASSRAGVGTGELFF
TRBV2	TRBJ2-7	-	-	12	TGTGCCAGCATGAGGGGCTCCCACGAGCAGTACTTC	CASMRGSHEQYF
TRBV4-1	TRBJ2-4	-	few	13	TGCGCCAGCAGCCAGGAAAAGGACTACCTTCAGTACTTC	CASSQEKDYLQYF